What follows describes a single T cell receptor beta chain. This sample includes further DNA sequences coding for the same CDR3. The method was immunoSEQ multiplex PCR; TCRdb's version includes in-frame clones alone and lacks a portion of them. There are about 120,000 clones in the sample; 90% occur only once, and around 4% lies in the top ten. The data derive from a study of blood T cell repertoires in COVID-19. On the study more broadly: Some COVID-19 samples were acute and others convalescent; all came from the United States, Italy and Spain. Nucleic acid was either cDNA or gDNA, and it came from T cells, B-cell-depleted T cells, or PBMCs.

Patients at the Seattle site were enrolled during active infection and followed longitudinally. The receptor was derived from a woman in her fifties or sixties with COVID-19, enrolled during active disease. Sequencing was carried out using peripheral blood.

CDR3 coding DNA: TGTGCCAGCAGCGTAGGACAGGGGAACTATGGCTACACCTTC. This sequence encodes CASSVGQGNYGYTF. This chain uses TRBV9 with TRBJ1-2, with 8 bases matching TRBD1. Per germline, CDR1 SGDLS and CDR2 YYNGEE. The CDR3 extends over 14 amino acids. With 0 bases clipped from V and 2 bases from J, the junction kept 0 bases outside the gene matches.